A selection of T cell receptor beta chains follows, all from one sample in a study of CD8 T cells in ankylosing spondylitis. One entry per CDR3 protein results from TCRdb running MiXCR on the 5' RACE reads. The sample has 200,000 or so distinct CDR3 sequences, around a quarter seen once. Sequencing used blood, either unsorted or a sorted T cell fraction (not recorded which). These receptors were taken from a male donor with ankylosing spondylitis or in good health (not recorded which). The CDR3 runs from the conserved cysteine through the conserved F or W. The order of the fields is J gene, clone size, D gene, V gene, CDR3 DNA, CDR3 protein. D genes are given only for firm matches. Not every row has a clone size; where given, it reads once, few, many or a size class.

J: TRBJ2-7
size: many
D: TRBD1
V: TRBV20-1
DNA: TGCAGTGCTAGAGGGGGGACAGGGGGCTACCACGAGCAGTACTTC
CDR3: CSARGGTGGYHEQYF

J: TRBJ2-5
size: many
D: NA
V: TRBV29-1
DNA: TGCAGCGTTGAAGGCACGGGTTGGGAGACCCAGTACTTC
CDR3: CSVEGTGWETQYF

J: TRBJ2-1
size: few
D: NA
V: TRBV10-3
DNA: TGTGCCATCAGCGAGGACAAAAAGAATGAGCAGTTCTTC
CDR3: CAISEDKKNEQFF

J: TRBJ2-2
size: many
D: NA
V: TRBV5-6
DNA: TGTGCCAGCAGCTTGGCCTCCCCCGGGGAGCTGTTTTTT
CDR3: CASSLASPGELFF

J: TRBJ2-4
size: many
D: NA
V: TRBV20-1
DNA: TGCAGTGCTGGGGGTTTGGTAGCCAAAAACATTCAGTACTTC
CDR3: CSAGGLVAKNIQYF

J: TRBJ2-1
size: NA
D: NA
V: TRBV6-2/TRBV6-3
DNA: TGTGCCAGCAGTTACTCGAAGTCAGGTCGAAAAACTCAAACCTACAATGAGCAGTTCTTC
CDR3: CASSYSKSGRKTQTYNEQFF

J: TRBJ1-5
size: NA
D: TRBD1
V: TRBV4-3
DNA: TGCGCCAGCAGCCAAGATCTAGGGGGCCAGCCCCAGCATTTT
CDR3: CASSQDLGGQPQHF

J: TRBJ1-5
size: many
D: NA
V: TRBV5-1
DNA: TGCGCCAGCAGCTCTGGGGTCAATCAGCCCCAGCATTTT
CDR3: CASSSGVNQPQHF

J: TRBJ1-2
size: many
D: NA
V: TRBV10-3
DNA: TGTGCCATCAGGGACCGAGGGACGCCCAACTATGGCTACACCTTC
CDR3: CAIRDRGTPNYGYTF

J: TRBJ2-3
size: many
D: NA
V: TRBV5-1
DNA: TGCGCCAGCAGCTTACAGAGTTCTAGCACAGATACGCAGTATTTT
CDR3: CASSLQSSSTDTQYF

J: TRBJ2-5
size: few
D: TRBD2
V: TRBV20-1
DNA: TGCAGTGCCCAGGATCTAGCGGATCAAGAGACCCAGTACTTC
CDR3: CSAQDLADQETQYF

J: TRBJ1-2
size: medium-sized
D: NA
V: TRBV4-2
DNA: TGTGCCAGCAGCCAAACAGGCAACTATGGCTACACCTTC
CDR3: CASSQTGNYGYTF

J: TRBJ2-7
size: few
D: NA
V: TRBV20-1
DNA: TGCAGTGCTGGGACTTCTACCTACGAGCAGTACTTC
CDR3: CSAGTSTYEQYF

J: TRBJ2-4
size: many
D: TRBD2
V: TRBV7-2
DNA: TGTGCCAGCAGCTTAGTAGCGGGAGGGCGGGGGAACATTCAGTACTTC
CDR3: CASSLVAGGRGNIQYF

J: TRBJ2-5
size: few
D: TRBD2
V: TRBV20-1
DNA: TGCAGTGCTAGAGATCCCGGACTAGTCCAAGAGACCCAGTACTTC
CDR3: CSARDPGLVQETQYF

J: TRBJ1-1
size: many
D: NA
V: TRBV11-2
DNA: TGTGCCAGCAGTTCCCGGGGGGCGAACACTGAAGCTTTCTTT
CDR3: CASSSRGANTEAFF

J: TRBJ2-7
size: NA
D: TRBD1
V: TRBV6-1
DNA: TGTGCCAGCAGTCCCCGCCCGACAGGGTCTCTCGAGCAGTACTTC
CDR3: CASSPRPTGSLEQYF

J: TRBJ1-5
size: NA
D: TRBD1
V: TRBV20-1
DNA: TGCAGTGCTAGCTCCGGGACAGGGGACCTGGCCCAGCATTTT
CDR3: CSASSGTGDLAQHF

J: TRBJ1-5
size: NA
D: NA
V: TRBV4-2
DNA: TGTGCCAGCAGAAGTCGAACCGACCAGCCCCAGCATTTT
CDR3: CASRSRTDQPQHF

J: TRBJ2-1
size: NA
D: TRBD1
V: TRBV29-1
DNA: TGCAGCGTTGACGGGACAGGGGGCCATGAGCAGTTCTTC
CDR3: CSVDGTGGHEQFF

J: TRBJ2-5
size: many
D: NA
V: TRBV20-1
DNA: TGCAGTGCTAGAGATGGAGGGAGTGGCCAAGAGACCCAGTACTTC
CDR3: CSARDGGSGQETQYF

J: TRBJ2-5
size: NA
D: NA
V: TRBV7-9
DNA: TGTGCCAGCAGCTTAGACGGCAGCCAAGAGACCCAGTACTTC
CDR3: CASSLDGSQETQYF

J: TRBJ2-7
size: NA
D: TRBD2
V: TRBV20-1
DNA: TGCAGTGCTAGAGATTGGCGGACTAGCGGCTCCTACGAGCAGTACTTC
CDR3: CSARDWRTSGSYEQYF

J: TRBJ1-4
size: NA
D: NA
V: TRBV6-5
DNA: TGTGCCAGCAGTTACTCCGGTCTGGGCGGAAAACTGTTTTTT
CDR3: CASSYSGLGGKLFF

J: TRBJ2-5
size: many
D: NA
V: TRBV12-3/TRBV12-4
DNA: TGTGCCAGCAGTTTAACCCGGACGGGGGAGACCCAGTACTTC
CDR3: CASSLTRTGETQYF

J: TRBJ1-1
size: many
D: TRBD1
V: TRBV6-2/TRBV6-3
DNA: TGTGCCAGCAGCCGCATCGCGGACAGGGGGCTTGGAGCTTTCTTT
CDR3: CASSRIADRGLGAFF

J: TRBJ2-7
size: NA
D: TRBD1
V: TRBV6-1
DNA: TGTGCCAGCAGTAAATCACAGGGGGGAGTACGATGGCAGTACTTC
CDR3: CASSKSQGGVRWQYF

J: TRBJ1-1
size: NA
D: NA
V: TRBV29-1
DNA: TGCAGCGTTGATTCGGGGAGGGAAAACACTGAAGCTTTCTTT
CDR3: CSVDSGRENTEAFF

J: TRBJ1-1
size: few
D: NA
V: TRBV20-1
DNA: TGCAGTGCAAGAGGGAGGGGCACTGAAGCTTTCTTT
CDR3: CSARGRGTEAFF

J: TRBJ1-1
size: NA
D: NA
V: TRBV2
DNA: TGTGCCAGCAGTGAGGACCTGAACACTGAAGCTTTCTTT
CDR3: CASSEDLNTEAFF

J: TRBJ2-5
size: many
D: TRBD1
V: TRBV5-1
DNA: TGCGCCAGCAGCTACGAAGGGACAGGGACGCGAGAGACCCAGTACTTC
CDR3: CASSYEGTGTRETQYF

J: TRBJ2-7
size: many
D: TRBD1
V: TRBV12-3/TRBV12-4
DNA: TGTGCCAGCAGCCTCGACAGGGCGAACCACGAGCAGTACTTC
CDR3: CASSLDRANHEQYF

J: TRBJ2-7
size: many
D: TRBD1
V: TRBV12-3/TRBV12-4
DNA: TGTGCCAGCAGTCCCCCGGGACAGCTCTACGAGCAGTACTTC
CDR3: CASSPPGQLYEQYF

J: TRBJ1-1
size: many
D: NA
V: TRBV6-1
DNA: TGTGCCAGCCTACGAGGGGGAGCGGAGAACACTGAAGCTTTCTTT
CDR3: CASLRGGAENTEAFF

J: TRBJ2-6
size: NA
D: NA
V: TRBV4-2
DNA: TGTGCCAGCAGCCGTAATCTGGCGGCGGGAAGCTCTGGGGCCAACGTCCTGACTTTC
CDR3: CASSRNLAAGSSGANVLTF

J: TRBJ1-3
size: many
D: TRBD1
V: TRBV5-1
DNA: TGCGCCAGCAGCACAGGGGATACGAGCTCTGGAAACACCATATATTTT
CDR3: CASSTGDTSSGNTIYF

J: TRBJ1-1
size: NA
D: NA
V: TRBV6-5
DNA: TGTGCCAGCAGTTACACAGCCCTCATGAACACTGAAGCTTTCTTT
CDR3: CASSYTALMNTEAFF

J: TRBJ2-3
size: NA
D: TRBD2
V: TRBV20-1
DNA: TGCAGTGCTAGCCCCAGACTAGCGGGGAGCACAGATACGCAGTATTTT
CDR3: CSASPRLAGSTDTQYF

J: TRBJ2-7
size: NA
D: TRBD1
V: TRBV5-1
DNA: TGCGCCAGCAGCCTTCGAGGACAGGGGGGTGGCGAGCAGTACTTC
CDR3: CASSLRGQGGGEQYF

J: TRBJ2-7
size: many
D: NA
V: TRBV4-1
DNA: TGCGCCAGCAGCCAAGTTACTCGTTACGAGCAGTACTTC
CDR3: CASSQVTRYEQYF

J: TRBJ1-1
size: NA
D: NA
V: TRBV5-6
DNA: TGTGCCAGCAGCTGGGGCGGGAAGCCCACTGAAGCTTTCTTT
CDR3: CASSWGGKPTEAFF

J: TRBJ1-5
size: many
D: TRBD1
V: TRBV4-1
DNA: TGCGCCAGCAGCCAAGGACAGGGAGGATATCAGCCCCAGCATTTT
CDR3: CASSQGQGGYQPQHF

J: TRBJ2-3
size: many
D: NA
V: TRBV7-9
DNA: TGTGCCAGCAGCTTAGCTGGGATTTCAGATACGCAGTATTTT
CDR3: CASSLAGISDTQYF

J: TRBJ2-7
size: many
D: TRBD1
V: TRBV12-3/TRBV12-4
DNA: TGTGCCAGCAGTTTATTGGGACAGGGTACCGTCGAGCAGTACTTC
CDR3: CASSLLGQGTVEQYF

J: TRBJ2-7
size: NA
D: TRBD2
V: TRBV20-1
DNA: TGCAGTGCTAGAGCGGCTAGCGGAGCCTACGAGCAGTACTTC
CDR3: CSARAASGAYEQYF